One sample yielded the 10 T cell receptor beta chains listed below, sequenced in a study of CD8 T cells in ankylosing spondylitis. TCRdb re-called the 5' RACE reads through MiXCR, storing one row per CDR3 protein. The sample yields more than 250,000 distinct CDR3 sequences, 6.5% to 10% seen once. Their cognate antigens are unknown. Study outcomes and limitations: What seemed typical of ankylosing spondylitis blood was a TCR beta motif built from several highly homologous variants.

Sequencing was carried out using blood, either unsorted or a sorted T cell fraction (not recorded which). These receptor sequences come from a male donor with ankylosing spondylitis.

The genes are TRBV3-1 and TRBJ1-2, with D perhaps TRBD1 (5 bases). CDR3 length: 16 amino acids. The V gene lost 0 bases and the J gene lost 8 bases, with 19 bases spanning the gap. From germline, CDR1 is LGHDT and CDR2 YNNKEL (reference sequence). CDR3 amino acids: CASSQDWGTGFSGYTF. The CDR3 DNA reads as TGTGCCAGCAGCCAAGATTGGGGCACAGGCTTTAGCGGCTACACCTTC.

The V and J genes are TRBV12-3 or TRBV12-4 and TRBJ2-7; weak D call: TRBD2 (6 bases). There are 17 residues in the CDR3. V was pared by 4 bases and J by 1 base, with 20 bases between. CDR3 in amino acids: CASSSQGPAGGSYEQYF. The CDR3 nucleotides read TGTGCCAGCAGTTCTCAGGGACCAGCTGGGGGGTCCTACGAGCAGTACTTC.

Only a few counts were recorded for this clonotype. This sequence joins TRBV7-2 and TRBJ2-7; 13 nucleotides line up with TRBD2. V gave up 0 bases and J gave up 4 bases; unmatched junction bases: 9. CDR3 length equals 18 residues. In germline, CDR1 is SGHTA, CDR2 FQGNSA. The CDR3 loop reads CASSLAWGTSGTRYEQYF. The DNA of the CDR3 is TGTGCCAGCAGCTTAGCCTGGGGGACTAGCGGGACGAGGTACGAGCAGTACTTC.

As concerns this clonotype: An end of the junction differs from the germline gene, which may be a read error. The V and J genes are TRBV6-2 or TRBV6-3 and TRBJ2-1, with TRBD1 matching over 9 bases. The CDR3 loop spans 16 amino acids. Per the germline V gene, CDR1 is MNHEY and CDR2 is SVGEGT. CDR3 nucleotide sequence: TGTGCCAGCAGCAGAGGGACAGGGTCGGCGGTCAATGAGCGGTTCTTC. It codes for CASSRGTGSAVNERFF.

The chain carries TRBV20-1 and TRBJ2-7; D might be TRBD2 (5 bases). Germline V CDR1 and CDR2: DFQATT, SNEGSKA (reference sequence). The CDR3 loop spans 13 amino acids. Trimming took 6 bases from V and 2 from J, leaving 14 bases between them. The CDR3 spells CSASLSGTYEQYF. Written as DNA, the CDR3 is TGCAGTGCAAGCTTAAGCGGTACCTACGAGCAGTACTTC.

This clonotype came up a few times. The genes are TRBV5-1 and TRBJ2-1; 10 bases are shared with TRBD2. Germline CDR1 SGHRS, CDR2 YFSETQ. Unmatched junction bases numbered 6, after V lost 4 bases and J lost 2 bases. CDR3 length: 16 amino acids. CDR3 in DNA: TGCGCCAGCAGCCCTCTAGCGGGAGAAGCCTACAATGAGCAGTTCTTC. It specifies CASSPLAGEAYNEQFF.

Only a few counts were recorded for this clonotype. This chain joins TRBV9 and TRBJ2-1, with TRBD2 matching over 11 bases. The trim removed 0 bases at V and 4 bases at J, leaving 6 bases unmatched. This CDR3 region has 17 residues. The germline V gene has CDR1 SGDLS and CDR2 YYNGEE. The CDR3, as DNA: TGTGCCAGCAGCGTAGCCTCCGGGACTAGCGGATACAATGAGCAGTTCTTC. Translated, it gives CASSVASGTSGYNEQFF.

This clonotype came up many times. The chain joins TRBV25-1 to TRBJ2-7; D is possibly TRBD1 (7 bases). Trimming removed 6 bases from V and 5 bases from J, with 14 bases in between. This CDR3 has 13 amino acids. Germline V gene sequence: CDR1 MGHDK, CDR2 SYGVNS. As DNA, the CDR3 is TGTGCCAGCAGACGCGGGACAGCAAACGAGCAGTACTTC. Protein: CASRRGTANEQYF.

The table lists this clonotype with a few counts. The chain links TRBV20-1 to TRBJ2-7; the match to TRBD2 covers 10 bases. The CDR3 sequence is 17 residues long. Germline-derived CDR1 and CDR2 are DFQATT and SNEGSKA (reference sequence). V gave up 3 bases and J gave up 6 bases; unmatched junction bases: 17. CDR3 sequence (DNA): TGCAGTGCTAGTCGGGCTAGCGGGAGCCCCGGAGGTAGCGAGCAGTACTTC. Its protein is CSASRASGSPGGSEQYF.

This clonotype was counted only a few times. This sequence joins TRBV6-1 and TRBJ1-5, with D hard to call. Germline V lookup: CDR1 MNHNS, CDR2 SASEGT. Trimming stripped 10 bases from V and 0 bases from J, with 10 bases between. This CDR3 spans 13 amino acids. The CDR3 DNA reads TGTGCCACCTCAGGTTATAGCAATCAGCCCCAGCATTTT. Translated: CATSGYSNQPQHF.